The 31 T cell receptor beta chains presented below share a single source sample, sequenced in a study of radiation and T cells in renal cell carcinoma. TCRdb's table, derived via immunoSEQ multiplex PCR, lists solely in-frame clones and lacks some. The sample includes roughly 100,000 clones, under 90% seen only once; the top ten take around 6.7%. Time point reported: baseline pretreatment blood. Specified treatment: 15 Gy SBRT to primary tumor, nephrectomy 4 weeks later. The source was blood, collected from a patient whose treatment included radiotherapy and nephrectomy. The source of these receptors is a man in his sixties with renal cell carcinoma.

This sequence joins TRBV29-1 and TRBJ2-3; D is undetermined. This CDR3 comprises 11 residues. The V gene lost 4 bases and the J gene lost 6 bases, with 8 bases spanning the gap. CDR1 is SQVTM, CDR2 ANQGSEA, per germline. CDR3 nucleotides: TGCAGCGTTGTTGACACCGATACGCAGTATTTT. It encodes CSVVDTDTQYF.

J is TRBJ1-2 and V is TRBV6-1, with a possible D match to TRBD1 (5 bases). The germline CDR1 and CDR2 sequences are MNHNS and SASEGT. V was trimmed by 6 bases and J by 3 bases, leaving 11 bases between them. CDR3 length: 13 residues. CDR3 sequence: CASSPLGHYGYTF. The CDR3 DNA is TGTGCCAGCAGCCCATTGGGGCACTATGGCTACACCTTC.

The table lists this clone with a few counts. The V call is TRBV10-3, the J call TRBJ2-7; 10 positions match TRBD1. V was clipped by 7 bases and J by 2 bases; unmatched bases: 2. Germline V gene data show CDR1 as ENHRY and CDR2 as SYGVKD. This CDR3 has 13 residues. CDR3 protein: CAIKGQGPYEQYF. The CDR3 DNA is TGTGCCATCAAGGGACAGGGGCCCTACGAGCAGTACTTC.

In DNA form, the CDR3 reads TGCGCCAGCGGGACAGCCTACAATGAGCAGTTCTTC. This gives the protein CASGTAYNEQFF. The chain joins TRBV10-2 to TRBJ2-1; 7 bases fit TRBD1. The CDR3 has 12 residues. Germline V gives CDR1 WSHSY, CDR2 SAAADI. V was clipped by 8 bases and J by 2 bases; unmatched bases: 0.

The chain uses TRBV7-3 and TRBJ2-1; 9 bases are a match to TRBD2. CDR1 is SGHTA, CDR2 FQGTGA, per germline. Trimming at V came to 8 bases and at J to 2 bases, leaving 4 bases not matched to a gene. The CDR3 consists of 14 residues. The CDR3, as DNA: TGTGCCAGCGCCCTAGCGGGAACCTACAATGAGCAGTTCTTC. This sequence encodes CASALAGTYNEQFF.

The chain combines TRBV11-2 with TRBJ2-4, with TRBD2 matching 9 bases. With 3 bases clipped from V and 9 bases from J, the junction kept 12 bases outside the gene matches. The length of the CDR3 is 16 residues. The germline V gene encodes CDR1 SGHAT and CDR2 FQNNGV. The CDR3 DNA follows: TGTGCCAGCAGCTTGGGTCCAGCGGGAGGTAGTGGCATTCAGTACTTC. Its translation: CASSLGPAGGSGIQYF.

J is TRBJ1-4 and V is TRBV5-1; the D is unclear. Germline CDR1 and CDR2: SGHRS and YFSETQ. This CDR3 has 16 amino acids. The germline V and J ends were trimmed by 0 bases and 0 bases, with 9 bases remaining between them. Here the CDR3 reads CASSLASASTNEKLFF. CDR3 DNA: TGCGCCAGCAGCTTGGCCTCTGCTTCAACTAATGAAAAACTGTTTTTT.

The rearrangement joins TRBV5-1 to TRBJ2-5; possibly TRBD1 or TRBD2 for D (5 bases each). CDR3 size: 15 residues. The V gene lost 0 bases and the J gene lost 7 bases, with 16 bases spanning the gap. Germline CDR1 reads SGHRS; CDR2 reads YFSETQ. CDR3: CASSLAGAAPGTQYF. The CDR3, as DNA: TGCGCCAGCAGCTTGGCCGGGGCGGCCCCGGGGACCCAGTACTTC.

About this clone: The germline gene is not matched at one end of the junction; a read error may be the cause. V usage is TRBV27 and J usage is TRBJ2-3; 8 bases agree with TRBD1. Per germline, CDR1 MNHEY and CDR2 SMNVEV (reference sequence). This CDR3 region has 17 residues. The CDR3 DNA reads TGTGCCAGCAGTTTATCCCTCCGACCAGGGGGCACGGATACGCAGTATTTT. It specifies CASSLSLRPGGTDTQYF.

The chain carries TRBV19 and TRBJ2-1; D gene unclear. CDR1 and CDR2 (germline): LNHDA, SQIVND (reference sequence). CDR3 length equals 13 residues. V shed 7 bases and J shed 2 bases, with 9 bases lying between them. In DNA form, the CDR3 reads TGTGCCAGTACTAACCACCCCTACAATGAGCAGTTCTTC. This gives the protein CASTNHPYNEQFF.

This clone was counted many times. This chain links TRBV28 with TRBJ1-2; 7 positions match TRBD1. V was clipped by 5 bases and J by 0 bases; unmatched bases: 3. CDR1 MDHEN and CDR2 SYDVKM come from the germline V gene. This CDR3 contains 14 residues. CDR3 in DNA: TGTGCCAGCAGTACCGGGACAGCTAACTATGGCTACACCTTC. Residues: CASSTGTANYGYTF.

The table lists this clone with a few counts. V is TRBV30 and J is TRBJ2-1, with TRBD2 matching over 9 bases. CDR1 GTSNPN and CDR2 SVGIG come from the germline V gene (reference sequence). V trimming: 2 bases; J trimming: 7 bases; junction bases outside the gene matches: 9. This CDR3 has 15 residues. The CDR3 spells CAWSFLAGAENEQFF. In nucleotides, the CDR3 is TGTGCCTGGAGTTTCTTAGCGGGAGCAGAAAATGAGCAGTTCTTC. Using reference TRBV30 and TRBJ2-1 for the parts outside the CDR3, the full variable domain is SQTIHQWPATLVQPVGSPLSLECTVEGTSNPNLYWYRQAAGRGLQLLFYSVGIGQISSEVPQNLSASRPQDRQFILSSKKLLLSDSGFYLCAWSFLAGAENEQFFGPGTRLTVL.

V usage is TRBV10-3 and J usage is TRBJ2-3; TRBD1 aligns across 8 bases. This CDR3 contains 12 residues. After removal of 8 bases from V and 2 bases from J, the junction contained 0 bases not matched to a gene. From germline, CDR1 is ENHRY and CDR2 SYGVKD. DNA of the CDR3: TGTGCCATCCAGGGGGCCACAGATACGCAGTATTTT. It encodes CAIQGATDTQYF.

The CDR3 sequence is CASSAQGDTQYF. The CDR3 DNA follows: TGTGCCAGCAGCGCCCAAGGAGATACGCAGTATTTT. The chain has TRBV7-8 and TRBJ2-3; D is unresolved. The V end was cut by 5 bases, the J end by 5 bases, with 8 bases between. CDR3 length equals 12 residues. Germline V lookup: CDR1 SGHVS, CDR2 FQNEAQ.

The rearrangement uses TRBV7-9 and TRBJ2-1, with TRBD2 identical over 7 bases. Trimming took 5 bases from V and 13 from J; bases not matched to a gene: 11. From germline, CDR1 is SEHNR and CDR2 FQNEAQ (reference sequence). The CDR3 runs to 13 residues. For the CDR3, the DNA is TGTGCCAGCAGCCGTGGACTAGGCGAGGAACAGTTCTTC. This sequence encodes CASSRGLGEEQFF.

The chain joins TRBV19 to TRBJ2-7, with D maybe TRBD2 (6 bases). Germline V gene lookup returns CDR1 LNHDA and CDR2 SQIVND (reference sequence). This CDR3 has 14 residues. V shed 2 bases and J shed 2 bases, with 10 bases lying between them. The CDR3 sequence: CASSIPGLAYEQYF. As DNA, the CDR3 is TGTGCCAGTAGTATACCGGGACTGGCCTACGAGCAGTACTTC.

The chain is built from TRBV9 and TRBJ1-2; D is uncertain. V was clipped by 2 bases and J by 6 bases, with 14 bases between them. The CDR3 covers 14 residues. From germline, CDR1 is SGDLS and CDR2 YYNGEE. The CDR3: CASSVTLTSNGYTF. The CDR3 DNA reads TGTGCCAGCAGCGTCACCCTTACCTCCAATGGCTACACCTTC. Filled out from reference TRBV9 and TRBJ1-2, the complete variable domain reads DSGVTQTPKHLITATGQRVTLRCSPRSGDLSVYWYQQSLDQGLQFLIQYYNGEERAKGNILERFSAQQFPDLHSELNLSSLELGDSALYFCASSVTLTSNGYTFGSGTRLTVV.

The J gene is TRBJ1-2, the V gene TRBV30; D gene uncertain. This CDR3 spans 15 amino acids. V was trimmed by 1 base and J by 3 bases, leaving 15 bases between them. The germline gives CDR1 GTSNPN, CDR2 SVGIG (reference sequence). The CDR3 DNA reads TGTGCCTGGAGTGGAACGCCGGCTACCCACTATGGCTACACCTTC. Translation: CAWSGTPATHYGYTF.

This chain connects TRBV4-1 to TRBJ1-1; no definite D call. V gave up 1 base and J gave up 6 bases, with 12 bases separating them. Germline CDR1 MGHRA, CDR2 YSYEKL. The CDR3 extends over 14 amino acids. Here the CDR3 reads CASSQAAGVSEAFF. In nucleotides, the CDR3 is TGCGCCAGCAGCCAAGCTGCTGGGGTCTCTGAAGCTTTCTTT.

The gene calls are TRBV25-1 and TRBJ1-3; 8 nucleotides agree with TRBD1. The germline gives CDR1 MGHDK, CDR2 SYGVNS. The CDR3 runs to 14 residues. The ends lost 2 bases at V and 5 bases at J; junction bases unmatched: 2. The CDR3, as DNA: TGTGCCAGCAGTGAACAGGGGGCGCGAAACACCATATATTTT. Protein sequence: CASSEQGARNTIYF.

The chain links TRBV15 to TRBJ1-1; D gene uncertain. The germline V and J ends were trimmed by 0 bases and 1 base, with 9 bases remaining between them. The CDR3 totals 15 residues. Germline V gene data show CDR1 as LNHNV and CDR2 as YYDKDF (reference sequence). CDR3 nucleotides: TGTGCCACCAGCAGAGATAAGGGCTGGAACACTGAAGCTTTCTTT. This gives the protein CATSRDKGWNTEAFF.

This rearrangement joins TRBV28 to TRBJ1-3; D remains ambiguous. Germline V gene data show CDR1 as MDHEN and CDR2 as SYDVKM. This CDR3 contains 15 residues. V lost 3 bases to trimming and J lost 1 base, with 10 bases between them. Here the CDR3 DNA reads TGTGCCAGCAGTTTGGTTAGGGCGTCTGGAAACACCATATATTTT. Its protein is CASSLVRASGNTIYF.

The chain combines TRBV5-1 with TRBJ2-1; 8 positions agree with TRBD2. The V gene end was trimmed by 3 bases and the J gene end by 1 base; junction bases not matched to a gene: 9. Per the germline V gene, CDR1 is SGHRS and CDR2 is YFSETQ. This CDR3 contains 17 residues. The CDR3 spells CASSSERERISYNEQFF. As DNA, the CDR3 is TGCGCCAGCAGCTCAGAGCGGGAGCGGATATCCTACAATGAGCAGTTCTTC.

This chain uses TRBV7-8 with TRBJ2-3; tentative D call: TRBD1 (6 bases). The germline V gene has CDR1 SGHVS and CDR2 FQNEAQ. This CDR3 comprises 15 residues. Trimming left V 5 bases short and J 4 bases short, with 16 bases between. CDR3 in amino acids: CASSPLGGVADTQYF. The DNA for the CDR3 is TGTGCCAGCAGCCCCTTAGGGGGAGTCGCAGATACGCAGTATTTT.

The genes are TRBV6-1 and TRBJ2-7, with 9 bases that match TRBD1. Germline CDR1 MNHNS, CDR2 SASEGT. The CDR3 totals 16 residues. V shed 2 bases, J shed 3 bases, and the junction held 8 bases outside the gene matches. The CDR3 bases are TGTGCCAGCAGTGAATGGGCACGGACAGGGGACTACGAGCAGTACTTC. Amino acids: CASSEWARTGDYEQYF.

V is TRBV6-5 and J is TRBJ2-7; D is unresolved. Looked up from germline, CDR1 is MNHEY and CDR2 is SVGAGI. This CDR3 is 15 amino acids long. V shed 10 bases and J shed 0 bases, with 19 bases lying between them. Written as DNA, the CDR3 is TGTGCCACTATCTCCGACGCAGAAAGCTCCTACGAGCAGTACTTC. It translates to CATISDAESSYEQYF.

This clone is a singleton in its sample. This chain links TRBV18 with TRBJ2-1; 9 bases are a match to TRBD2. This CDR3 is built from 16 residues. Looked up from germline, CDR1 is KGHSH and CDR2 is LQKENI. V lost 2 bases to trimming and J lost 0 bases; unmatched junction nucleotides: 2. The CDR3 DNA sequence: TGTGCCAGCTCACCAGCGGGGGGGAGCTCCTACAATGAGCAGTTCTTC. As protein: CASSPAGGSSYNEQFF. The variable domain in full, with the rest retrieved from reference TRBV18 and TRBJ2-1, is NAGVMQNPRHLVRRRGQEARLRCSPMKGHSHVYWYRQLPEEGLKFMVYLQKENIIDESGMPKERFSAEFPKEGPSILRIQQVVRGDSAAYFCASSPAGGSSYNEQFFGPGTRLTVL.

The chain joins TRBV7-3 to TRBJ2-1, with 10 bases fitting TRBD2. In germline, CDR1 is SGHTA, CDR2 FQGTGA. V was clipped by 5 bases and J by 5 bases; unmatched bases: 3. This CDR3 has 14 residues. CDR3 residues: CASSPLAGHNEQFF. The CDR3 region has the DNA TGTGCCAGCAGCCCACTAGCGGGACACAATGAGCAGTTCTTC.

The chain uses TRBV10-3 and TRBJ2-3; D gene uncertain. The CDR3 has 14 residues. The germline V and J ends were trimmed by 4 bases and 0 bases, with 8 bases remaining between them. CDR1 is ENHRY and CDR2 is SYGVKD in the germline V gene. The CDR3, as DNA: TGTGCCATCAGTGGAGGCGGTAGCACAGATACGCAGTATTTT. Translation gives CAISGGGSTDTQYF.

This clone was found a few times. This rearrangement joins TRBV7-3 to TRBJ2-6; a weak D match, TRBD2 (6 bases). CDR1 and CDR2 (germline): SGHTA, FQGTGA. Trimming removed 1 base from V and 0 bases from J, with 19 bases in between. The length of the CDR3 is 20 residues. The CDR3 here is CASSLSGKGLLGSGANVLTF. The CDR3 DNA reads as TGTGCCAGCAGCTTAAGTGGAAAGGGACTTCTGGGCTCTGGGGCCAACGTCCTGACTTTC.

The chain recombines TRBV28 with TRBJ1-2; 11 bases map to TRBD1. Unmatched junction bases numbered 5, after V lost 4 bases and J lost 4 bases. The CDR3 consists of 15 residues. CDR1 MDHEN and CDR2 SYDVKM come from the germline V gene. CDR3 sequence reads: CASSSRTGGGYGYTF. The DNA of the CDR3 is TGTGCCAGCAGTTCGCGGACAGGGGGCGGCTATGGCTACACCTTC.